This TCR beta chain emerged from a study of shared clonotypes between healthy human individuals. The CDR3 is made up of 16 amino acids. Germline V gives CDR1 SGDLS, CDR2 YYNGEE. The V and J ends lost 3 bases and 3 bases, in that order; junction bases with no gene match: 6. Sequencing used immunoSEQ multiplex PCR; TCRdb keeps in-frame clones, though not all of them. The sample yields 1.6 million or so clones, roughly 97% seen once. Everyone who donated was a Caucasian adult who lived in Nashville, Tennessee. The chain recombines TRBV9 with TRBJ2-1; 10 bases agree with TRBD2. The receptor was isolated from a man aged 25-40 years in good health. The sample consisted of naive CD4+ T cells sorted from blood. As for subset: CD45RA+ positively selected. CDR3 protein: CASSARAGGNYNEQFF. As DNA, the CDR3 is TGTGCCAGCAGCGCGAGAGCGGGAGGGAACTACAATGAGCAGTTCTTC. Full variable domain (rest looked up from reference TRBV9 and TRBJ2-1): DSGVTQTPKHLITATGQRVTLRCSPRSGDLSVYWYQQSLDQGLQFLIQYYNGEERAKGNILERFSAQQFPDLHSELNLSSLELGDSALYFCASSARAGGNYNEQFFGPGTRLTVL.